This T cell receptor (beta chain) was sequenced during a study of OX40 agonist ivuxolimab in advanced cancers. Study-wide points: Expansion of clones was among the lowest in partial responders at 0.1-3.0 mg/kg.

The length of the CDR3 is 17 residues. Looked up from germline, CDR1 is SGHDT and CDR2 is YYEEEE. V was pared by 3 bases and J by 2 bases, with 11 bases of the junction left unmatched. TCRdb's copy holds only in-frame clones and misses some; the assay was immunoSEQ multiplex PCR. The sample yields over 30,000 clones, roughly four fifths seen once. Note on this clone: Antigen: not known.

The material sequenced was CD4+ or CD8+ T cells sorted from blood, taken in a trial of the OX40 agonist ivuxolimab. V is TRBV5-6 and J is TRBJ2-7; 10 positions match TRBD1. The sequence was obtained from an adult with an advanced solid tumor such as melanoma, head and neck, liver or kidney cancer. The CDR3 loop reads CASSSGLGQGGPYEQYF. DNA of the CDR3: TGTGCCAGCAGCTCAGGGCTTGGACAGGGGGGACCCTACGAGCAGTACTTC.